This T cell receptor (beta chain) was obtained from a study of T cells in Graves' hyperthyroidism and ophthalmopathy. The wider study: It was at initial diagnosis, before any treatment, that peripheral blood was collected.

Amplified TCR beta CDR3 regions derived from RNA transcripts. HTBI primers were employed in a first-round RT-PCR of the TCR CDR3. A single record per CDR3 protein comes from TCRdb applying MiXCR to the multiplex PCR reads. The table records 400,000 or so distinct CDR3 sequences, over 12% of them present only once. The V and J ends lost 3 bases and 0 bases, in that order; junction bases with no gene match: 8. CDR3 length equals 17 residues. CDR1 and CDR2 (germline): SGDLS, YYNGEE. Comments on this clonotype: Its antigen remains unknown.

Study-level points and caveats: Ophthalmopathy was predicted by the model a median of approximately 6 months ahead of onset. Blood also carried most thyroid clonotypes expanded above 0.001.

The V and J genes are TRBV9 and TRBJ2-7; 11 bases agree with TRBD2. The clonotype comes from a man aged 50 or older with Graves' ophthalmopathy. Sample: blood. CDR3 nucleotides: TGTGCCAGCAGCGATGAATTGGGGACTAGCGGCTCCTACGAGCAGTACTTC. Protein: CASSDELGTSGSYEQYF.